This TCR beta chain was obtained from a study of T cell responses to AZD1222 COVID-19 vaccine. Germline loops: CDR1 SGHNT, CDR2 YYREEE (reference sequence). V was clipped by 2 bases and J by 0 bases, with 8 bases between them. The CDR3 runs 14 residues. Some clones are missing from TCRdb's copy, which holds only in-frame ones; the method was immunoSEQ multiplex PCR. Here the sample spans tens of thousands of clones, just over 85% being singletons. The chain links TRBV5-4 to TRBJ1-1; D not certain. The sequencing used peripheral blood, collected on day 0 of AZD1222 vaccination. The clonotype originates from an adult in good health. The CDR3 sequence: CASSLRGLNTEAFF. The CDR3 DNA is TGTGCCAGCAGCTTAAGAGGATTGAACACTGAAGCTTTCTTT.